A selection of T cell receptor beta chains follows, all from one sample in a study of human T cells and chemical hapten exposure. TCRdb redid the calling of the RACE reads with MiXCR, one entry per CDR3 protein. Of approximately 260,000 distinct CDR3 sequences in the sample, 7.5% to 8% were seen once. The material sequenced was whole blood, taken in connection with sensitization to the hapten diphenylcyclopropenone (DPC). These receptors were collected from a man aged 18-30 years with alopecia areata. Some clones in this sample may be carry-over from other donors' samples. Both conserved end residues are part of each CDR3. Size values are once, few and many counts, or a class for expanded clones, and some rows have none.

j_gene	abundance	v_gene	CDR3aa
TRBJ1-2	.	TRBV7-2	CASSFYRDREDGYTF
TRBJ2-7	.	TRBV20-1	CSARDGDISYEQYF
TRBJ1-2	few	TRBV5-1	CASSLVTGSNYGYTF
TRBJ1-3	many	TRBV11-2	CASSPWGAVGNTIYF
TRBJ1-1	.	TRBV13	CASRTENTEAFF
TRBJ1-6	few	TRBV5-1	CASSLGPRGNSPLHF
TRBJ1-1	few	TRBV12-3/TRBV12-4	CASSLWETRNTEAFF
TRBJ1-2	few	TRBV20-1	CSARDHGTDYGYTF
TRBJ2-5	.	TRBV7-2	CASSSLAGGQETQYF
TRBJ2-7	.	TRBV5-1	CASRAVGHTEQYF
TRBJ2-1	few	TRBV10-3	CATANSYNEQFF
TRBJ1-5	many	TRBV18	CASSPGVEQPQHF
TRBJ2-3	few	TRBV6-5	CASSRLGRAGLTDTQYF
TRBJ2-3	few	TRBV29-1	CSVDPHTDTQYF
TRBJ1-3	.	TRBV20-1	CNGQGIPRAPSGNTIYF
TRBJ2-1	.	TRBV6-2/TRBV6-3	CASRKRSSYNEQFF
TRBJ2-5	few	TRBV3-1	CASSQGQDQETQYF
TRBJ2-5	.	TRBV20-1	CSARDFRIRETQYF